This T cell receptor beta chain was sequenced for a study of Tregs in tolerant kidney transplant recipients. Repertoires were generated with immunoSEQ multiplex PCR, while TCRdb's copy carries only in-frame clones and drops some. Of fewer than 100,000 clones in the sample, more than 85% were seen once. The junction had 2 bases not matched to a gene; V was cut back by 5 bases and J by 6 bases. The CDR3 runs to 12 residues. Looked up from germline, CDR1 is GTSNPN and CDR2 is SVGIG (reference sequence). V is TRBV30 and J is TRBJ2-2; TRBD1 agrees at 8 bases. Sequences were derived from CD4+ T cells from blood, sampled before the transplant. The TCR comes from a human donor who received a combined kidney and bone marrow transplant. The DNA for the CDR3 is TGTGCCTGGGGACAGGGTCCCGGGGAGCTGTTTTTT. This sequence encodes CAWGQGPGELFF.